This TCR beta chain was retrieved from a study of beta chain features in type 1 diabetes. Study at large: Comparable age, gender and cell yields were observed in patients relative to healthy donors.

Sequencing targeted expressed TCRB transcripts, as all isolated RNA had been reverse transcribed. Sequenced by immunoSEQ multiplex PCR; TCRdb stores in-frame clones only, minus some. The sample has about 160,000 clones; around 8% are singletons. Points on this clone: The antigen is unknown.

Study-level findings and limits: All four CD4+ subsets of Type 1 diabetes patients contained TCRB CDR3s that were moderately but significantly shorter. Insertion counts at VDJ junctions were lower in type 1 diabetes patients, who also showed more deletions there.

The CDR3 extends over 12 amino acids. Germline-derived CDR1 and CDR2 are SGHAT and FQNNGV. The V end was cut by 5 bases, the J end by 8 bases, with 12 bases between. The chain joins TRBV11-2 to TRBJ1-2, with D uncertain. The TCR originated in a woman younger than 30 with type 1 diabetes. The specimen sequenced was central memory CD4+ T cells from blood. CDR3: CASSVNSLGYTF. The CDR3 coding sequence is TGTGCCAGCAGCGTCAACAGCCTCGGCTACACCTTC. Full variable domain (outside the CDR3, taken from reference TRBV11-2 and TRBJ1-2): EAGVAQSPRYKIIEKRQSVAFWCNPISGHATLYWYQQILGQGPKLLIQFQNNGVVDDSQLPKDRFSAERLKGVDSTLKIQPAKLEDSAVYLCASSVNSLGYTFGSGTRLTVV.